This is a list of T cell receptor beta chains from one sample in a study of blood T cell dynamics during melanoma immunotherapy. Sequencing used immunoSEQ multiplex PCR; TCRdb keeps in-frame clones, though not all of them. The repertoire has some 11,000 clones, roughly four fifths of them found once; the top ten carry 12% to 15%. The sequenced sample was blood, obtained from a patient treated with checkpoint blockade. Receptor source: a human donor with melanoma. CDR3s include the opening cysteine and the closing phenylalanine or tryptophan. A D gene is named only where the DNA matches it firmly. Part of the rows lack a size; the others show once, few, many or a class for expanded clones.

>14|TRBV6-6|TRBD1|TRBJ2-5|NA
TGTGCCAGCAGCTCTGACAGGGGCGGAGAGACCCAGTACTTC
CASSSDRGGETQYF
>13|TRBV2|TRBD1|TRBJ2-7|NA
TGTGCCAGCAGTGAACGGAGACAGGGCGCGCAGTACTTC
CASSERRQGAQYF
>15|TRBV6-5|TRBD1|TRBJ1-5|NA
TGTGCCAGCAGTTACTCCCCGGACAGGAATCAGCCCCAGCATTTT
CASSYSPDRNQPQHF
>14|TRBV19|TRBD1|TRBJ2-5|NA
TGTGCCAGTAGTAGGACAGGTTGGAGAGAGACCCAGTACTTC
CASSRTGWRETQYF
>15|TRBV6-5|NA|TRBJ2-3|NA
TGTGCCAGCCGCCGCATTCTGGGGAACGCAGATACGCAGTATTTT
CASRRILGNADTQYF
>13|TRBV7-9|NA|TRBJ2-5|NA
TGTGCCAGCAGCTTAGTTAGGGGCGAGACCCAGTACTTC
CASSLVRGETQYF
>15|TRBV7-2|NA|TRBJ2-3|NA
TGTGCCAGCAGCCTATGGGGGGGCGGCACAGATACGCAGTATTTT
CASSLWGGGTDTQYF
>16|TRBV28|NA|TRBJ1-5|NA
TGTGCCAGCAGTTTGCCACAGGGAATACATTATCAGCCCCAGCATTTT
CASSLPQGIHYQPQHF
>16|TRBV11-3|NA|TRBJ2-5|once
TGTGCCAGCAGCTTAAGCGTCGGGGGGCGAGAAGAGACCCAGTACTTC
CASSLSVGGREETQYF
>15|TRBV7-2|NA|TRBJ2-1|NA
TGTGCCAGCAGCTTAGGCGGGGCACCCTCCAATGAGCAGTTCTTC
CASSLGGAPSNEQFF
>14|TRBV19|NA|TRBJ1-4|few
TGTGCCAGTAGTATCGGTCGTGAAAGCGAAAAACTGTTTTTT
CASSIGRESEKLFF
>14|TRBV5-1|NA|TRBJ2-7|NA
TGCGCCAGCAGCCTACGGGTGGCGGGGAACGAGCAGTACTTC
CASSLRVAGNEQYF
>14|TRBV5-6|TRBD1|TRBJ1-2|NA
TGTGCCAGCAGCTCCGGGACAGACATCTATGGCTACACCTTC
CASSSGTDIYGYTF
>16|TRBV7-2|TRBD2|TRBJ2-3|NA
TGTGCCAGCAGCCCCTTAGCGGGGGGGCCAGGGGATACGCAGTATTTT
CASSPLAGGPGDTQYF
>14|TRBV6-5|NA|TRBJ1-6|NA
TGTGCCAGCAGGGCCGGGACGGAGAATTCACCCCTCCACTTT
CASRAGTENSPLHF
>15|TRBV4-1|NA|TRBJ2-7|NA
TGCGCCAGCAGCCAGGGTCAGGAGGGCCCCTACGAGCAGTACTTC
CASSQGQEGPYEQYF
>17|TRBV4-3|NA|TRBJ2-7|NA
TGCGCCAGCAGCCAAGATCTGGTGGGTGCGCCTGGGAACGAGCAGTACTTC
CASSQDLVGAPGNEQYF
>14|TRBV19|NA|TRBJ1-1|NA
TGTGCCAGTAGTATGGGGTCCCAGAACACTGAAGCTTTCTTT
CASSMGSQNTEAFF
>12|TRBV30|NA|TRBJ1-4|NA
TGTGCCTGGAGAGGGAACAGTGAAAAACTGTTTTTT
CAWRGNSEKLFF
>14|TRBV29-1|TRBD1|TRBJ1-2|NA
TGCAGCGCAGCGTTGCATAACAGGGGTGGAGGCTACACCTTC
CSAALHNRGGGYTF
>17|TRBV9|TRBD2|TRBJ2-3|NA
TGTGCCAGCAGCGTAGGAGTAAGCGGGGGGGCGGGTGTTACGCAGTATTTT
CASSVGVSGGAGVTQYF
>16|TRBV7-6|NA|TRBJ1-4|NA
TGTGCCAGCAGCCTTCTTAGGGGTTCAACTAATGAAAAACTGTTTTTT
CASSLLRGSTNEKLFF
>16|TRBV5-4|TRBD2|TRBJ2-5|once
TGTGCCAGCAGCTTGTGGCGGGGGGGAGTACAAGAGACCCAGTACTTC
CASSLWRGGVQETQYF
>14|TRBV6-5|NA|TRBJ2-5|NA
TGTGCCAGCAGACCGACAAGACTACAAGAGACCCAGTACTTC
CASRPTRLQETQYF
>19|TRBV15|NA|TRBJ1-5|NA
TGTGCCACCAGCAGAGATTGGGAGGAGCGGGGCGTAGGCAATCAGCCCCAGCATTTT
CATSRDWEERGVGNQPQHF
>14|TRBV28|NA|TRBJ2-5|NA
TGTGCCAGCAGACCAGTCCCCCCCAGGGAGACCCAGTACTTC
CASRPVPPRETQYF
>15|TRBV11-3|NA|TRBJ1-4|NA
TGTGCCAGCAGCTTAGCGGAAGGGGGGAATGAAAAACTGTTTTTT
CASSLAEGGNEKLFF
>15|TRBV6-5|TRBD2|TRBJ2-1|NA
TGTGCCAGCAGTCCGGGGACTAGCGGGGGTAATGAGCAGTTCTTC
CASSPGTSGGNEQFF
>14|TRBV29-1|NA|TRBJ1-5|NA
TGCAGCGTTGAGGGGGCCTATAGCAATCAGCCCCAGCATTTT
CSVEGAYSNQPQHF
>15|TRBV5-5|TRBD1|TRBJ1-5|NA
TGTGCCAGCAGCACCGGGACAGGGGTGCGTCAGCCCCAGCATTTT
CASSTGTGVRQPQHF
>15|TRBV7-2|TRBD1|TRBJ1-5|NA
TGTGCCAGCAGGGGGACCGGGACAGGGGCTCAGCCCCAGCATTTT
CASRGTGTGAQPQHF
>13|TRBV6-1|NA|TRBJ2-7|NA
TGTGCCAGCAGTGCGGAGATGGGCAACGAGCAGTACTTC
CASSAEMGNEQYF